In this sample, the clone carrying this T cell receptor (beta chain) turned up many times. Its antigen remains unknown. The time point here: newly diagnosed GD, antithyroid drugs for less than 3 months. The authors made the TCR library using RNA they extracted from PBMCs. V dropped 5 bases and J dropped 11; count of bases not matched to a gene: 15. The germline V gene encodes CDR1 DFQATT and CDR2 SNEGSKA (reference sequence). This CDR3 has 15 residues. Building of the TCR beta libraries involved iRepertoire HTBI primers and Arm-PCR of CDR3 regions. One entry per CDR3 protein, called by TCRdb with MiXCR from the multiplex PCR reads. This sample carries 350,000 to 400,000 distinct CDR3 sequences, roughly 15% of them seen once, and the ten largest clones take 20% to 25%. The data derive from a study of regulatory T cells in long-lasting Graves disease. Study observations and caveats: Patients with persistent disease showed a bias toward TRBV28, TRBJ1-2 and TRBJ2-5.

Sequenced here: peripheral blood mononuclear cells (PBMCs), sampled at new diagnosis, from a patient treated with antithyroid drugs. This TCR was sampled from a female donor with Graves disease. The rearrangement links TRBV20-1 to TRBJ1-4; 9 nucleotides line up with TRBD1. CDR3 loop: CSAPQQGAAGGKLFF. The DNA for the CDR3 is TGCAGTGCTCCACAACAGGGGGCCGCGGGTGGGAAACTGTTTTTT.